Sequencing of this T cell receptor beta chain was carried out in a study of control samples from healthy donors and cancer patients. TCRdb's copy holds only in-frame clones and misses some; the assay was immunoSEQ multiplex PCR. The repertoire holds 150,000 or so clones, around 95% seen once, with 4.1% in the top ten. The CDR3 has 17 residues. CDR1 and CDR2 from the germline V gene are KGHSH and LQKENI. Trimming removed 2 bases from V and 3 bases from J; junction bases left unmatched: 10. This TCR was sampled from a woman aged 55 to 70 in good health. The chain recombines TRBV18 with TRBJ1-5, with TRBD1 identical over 7 bases. What was sequenced was blood. The CDR3 bases are TGTGCCAGCTCACCAGGATTTCTGGGACAGCTCAATCAGCCCCAGCATTTT. It yields the protein CASSPGFLGQLNQPQHF.